The 3 T cell receptor beta chains below come from one sample, sequenced in a study of T cells in Graves' hyperthyroidism and ophthalmopathy. The TCR beta CDR3 regions underwent amplification using RNA transcripts as the source. The HTBI primer set served for first-round RT-PCR of the TCR CDR3. TCRdb redid the calling of the multiplex PCR reads with MiXCR, one entry per CDR3 protein. In the table there are about 460,000 distinct CDR3 sequences, less than 25% of which are singletons. Sequencing input: blood. These receptors came from a woman in her 70s with Graves' ophthalmopathy.

This chain uses TRBV19 with TRBJ2-1, with 11 bases identical to TRBD2. V shed 3 bases and J 0 bases; nucleotides not matched to a gene: 7. The CDR3 has 18 residues. Germline CDR1 reads LNHDA; CDR2 reads SQIVND (reference sequence). The CDR3 spells CASSMSLAGVGSYNEQFF. The CDR3 region has the DNA TGTGCCAGTAGTATGTCACTAGCGGGAGTTGGCTCCTACAATGAGCAGTTCTTC.

This clonotype was counted a few times. V is TRBV29-1 and J is TRBJ1-1; no clear D gene. The CDR3 covers 12 residues. Germline V CDR1 and CDR2: SQVTM, ANQGSEA. The CDR3 DNA reads TGCAGGGGAGGGAGAGAGGACACTGAAGCTTTCTTT. The encoded protein is CRGGREDTEAFF.

This clonotype came up a few times. The chain employs TRBV24-1 and TRBJ2-3; a possible D gene is TRBD2 (5 bases). Germline CDR1 KGHDR, CDR2 SFDVKD. The CDR3 contains 15 residues. V lost 4 bases and J 2 bases, leaving 12 bases between the germline ends. CDR3 loop: CATSEGGRNTDTQYF. CDR3 coding DNA: TGTGCCACCAGTGAAGGAGGCAGGAACACAGATACGCAGTATTTT.